This T cell receptor (beta chain) was retrieved from a study of early stage breast cancer tumors. Study overall: About 70% of the 16 invasive tumors were ER+, PR+ and HER2-. Average read coverage per sample was around 10-fold.

Study-wide results and limits: Tumors had roughly 2.5-fold higher T cell density than normal breast. Unsorted bulk genomic DNA sequencing lacked pairing and functional marker data.

Data came from immunoSEQ multiplex PCR; TCRdb stores just in-frame clones and leaves some out. Found here are about 36,000 clones, 70% to 85% of them singletons; the top ten hold about 6.8%. A note on this clone: The antigen remains undetermined.

Per germline, CDR1 MDHEN and CDR2 SYDVKM. The CDR3 is 15 residues long. V gave up 4 bases and J gave up 8 bases, with 17 bases separating them. The chain combines TRBV28 with TRBJ1-4; possibly TRBD1 for D (6 bases). Sequenced sample: blood. This receptor was identified in a person in their 60s with breast cancer. CDR3 sequence (DNA): TGTGCCAGCAGTTCCGGACAGACGTCTAGGGAAAAACTGTTTTTT. Amino acid sequence: CASSSGQTSREKLFF.